Below, 18 T cell receptor beta chains from the same sample are listed, as sequenced in a study of T cell responses to AZD1222 COVID-19 vaccine. The protocol was immunoSEQ multiplex PCR, while the TCRdb copy is restricted to in-frame clones and leaves out a portion. The sample has some 200,000 clones, roughly 90% seen once. The sequenced sample was peripheral blood, obtained 28 days after the second AZD1222 dose. All receptors derive from an adult who received the AZD1222 COVID-19 vaccine.

The genes are TRBV4-1 and TRBJ2-7; 7 nucleotides align to TRBD2. Looked up from germline, CDR1 is MGHRA and CDR2 is YSYEKL. V was pared by 4 bases and J by 5 bases, with 5 bases of the junction left unmatched. The CDR3 is made up of 13 amino acids. The CDR3 here is CASSLGRWNEQYF. The CDR3 DNA reads as TGCGCCAGCAGCCTCGGGAGGTGGAACGAGCAGTACTTC.

The chain uses TRBV10-3 and TRBJ1-5, with 12 bases identical to TRBD1. Germline CDR1 and CDR2: ENHRY and SYGVKD. The CDR3 covers 16 residues. The V segment lost 4 bases and the J segment 4 bases; nucleotides outside the gene matches: 5. In DNA form, the CDR3 reads TGTGCCATCAGTGGGGACAGGGGGCGAATAAATCAGCCCCAGCATTTT. This translates into CAISGDRGRINQPQHF.

CDR3 protein: CASSLASSGTEQYF. The CDR3 nucleotides are TGTGCCAGCAGCTTAGCGTCTAGCGGGACCGAGCAGTACTTC. The chain combines TRBV7-2 with TRBJ2-7; 9 bases line up with TRBD2. CDR1 is SGHTA, CDR2 FQGNSA, per germline. The junction had 3 bases not matched to a gene; V was cut back by 0 bases and J by 6 bases. The CDR3 runs to 14 residues.

CDR3 sequence: CATSRDRTFQPQHF. CDR3 DNA: TGTGCCACCAGCCGGGACAGGACGTTTCAGCCCCAGCATTTT. The chain combines TRBV15 with TRBJ1-5; TRBD1 matches at 8 bases. CDR3 length: 14 amino acids. Unmatched junction bases numbered 6, after V lost 5 bases and J lost 6 bases. Germline V gene data show CDR1 as LNHNV and CDR2 as YYDKDF (reference sequence).

This rearrangement joins TRBV6-5 to TRBJ2-1, with TRBD2 matching 13 bases. Germline V gene data show CDR1 as MNHEY and CDR2 as SVGAGI. V trimming: 10 bases; J trimming: 8 bases; junction bases outside the gene matches: 11. This CDR3 has 15 residues. The CDR3 region is CATQPGTSGIYEQFF. CDR3 nucleotide sequence: TGTGCCACCCAACCGGGGACTAGCGGGATATATGAGCAGTTCTTC.

This chain links TRBV6-5 with TRBJ2-1, with 10 bases fitting TRBD2. Germline loops: CDR1 MNHEY, CDR2 SVGAGI. The CDR3 has 13 amino acids. Losses at the gene ends were 7 bases for V and 9 bases for J; bases not matched to a gene: 6. CDR3 sequence (DNA): TGTGCCAGCATTACTAGCGGGACGGGTGAGCAGTTCTTC. It encodes CASITSGTGEQFF.

The table lists this clone with a few counts. This sequence joins TRBV19 and TRBJ2-3; D might be TRBD1 (6 bases). From germline, CDR1 is LNHDA and CDR2 SQIVND (reference sequence). This CDR3 region has 13 residues. The ends were cut back, 5 bases at V and 4 bases at J, with 10 bases in the middle. The CDR3 DNA is TGTGCCAGTAGTCCAACAGGGTCAGATACGCAGTATTTT. Its protein is CASSPTGSDTQYF.

The CDR3 DNA is TGTGCCAGCTCGCAGTGGACAGGCGAACCATACGAGCAGTACTTC. Translating it yields CASSQWTGEPYEQYF. V usage is TRBV18 and J usage is TRBJ2-7; the match to TRBD1 covers 7 bases. The CDR3 contains 15 residues. From germline, CDR1 is KGHSH and CDR2 LQKENI. The junction had 12 bases not matched to a gene; V was cut back by 6 bases and J by 4 bases.

The chain joins TRBV10-3 to TRBJ2-2, with D perhaps matching TRBD1 or TRBD2 (5 bases each). CDR3 length: 14 residues. Germline values: CDR1 ENHRY, CDR2 SYGVKD. V was cut by 6 bases and J by 1 base, with 9 bases left in between. The CDR3 DNA sequence: TGTGCCATCAGCCGGGACCAGAACACCGGGGAGCTGTTTTTT. This gives the protein CAISRDQNTGELFF.

The rearrangement uses TRBV3-1 (or the pseudogene TRBV3-2) and TRBJ2-3; D tentatively reads TRBD1 or TRBD2 (5 bases each). Germline-derived CDR1 and CDR2 are LGHDT and YNNKEL (reference sequence). The ends were cut back, 3 bases at V and 6 bases at J, with 10 bases in the middle. This CDR3 has 13 residues. CDR3 amino acids: CASSHSRGDTQYF. The CDR3 nucleotides read TGTGCCAGCAGCCATTCACGGGGCGATACGCAGTATTTT.

The rearrangement joins TRBV7-9 to TRBJ1-1, with D possibly matching TRBD1 (6 bases). The CDR3 has 17 amino acids. Germline CDR1 is SEHNR and CDR2 is FQNEAQ (reference sequence). Trimming left V 5 bases short and J 3 bases short, with 22 bases between. The CDR3 protein is CASSGLTTGTKYTEAFF. The CDR3 region has the DNA TGTGCCAGCAGCGGACTGACGACCGGGACAAAGTACACTGAAGCTTTCTTT. Drawing the rest from reference TRBV7-9 and TRBJ1-1, the complete variable domain is DTGVSQNPRHKITKRGQNVTFRCDPISEHNRLYWYRQTLGQGPEFLTYFQNEAQLEKSRLLSDRFSAERPKGSFSTLEIQRTEQGDSAMYLCASSGLTTGTKYTEAFFGQGTRLTVV.

V usage is TRBV24-1 and J usage is TRBJ1-2; D possibly corresponds to TRBD1 (5 bases). The CDR3 covers 15 residues. Germline V gene sequence: CDR1 KGHDR, CDR2 SFDVKD. Deletions cut 0 bases from V and 8 bases from J, with 15 bases between. CDR3 sequence: CATSDLPGGANGYTF. CDR3 sequence (DNA): TGTGCCACCAGTGATTTGCCGGGGGGAGCAAACGGCTACACCTTC.

The V and J genes are TRBV25-1 and TRBJ2-3, with TRBD2 matching 8 bases. CDR1 and CDR2 (germline): MGHDK, SYGVNS. This CDR3 is 14 amino acids long. With 8 bases clipped from V and 2 bases from J, the junction kept 6 bases outside the gene matches. This CDR3 reads CASSAGGSTDTQYF. DNA for the CDR3: TGTGCCAGCTCTGCGGGGGGTTCCACAGATACGCAGTATTTT.

This chain connects TRBV4-3 to TRBJ2-7; D not resolved. Germline loops: CDR1 LGHNA, CDR2 YSLEER. The CDR3 has 13 amino acids. V lost 0 bases and J 5 bases, leaving 8 bases between the germline ends. The CDR3 bases are TGCGCCAGCAGCCAAGATTTAGAGCACGAGCAGTACTTC. It yields the protein CASSQDLEHEQYF.

The V gene is TRBV29-1, the J gene TRBJ1-2; the match to TRBD1 covers 8 bases. Germline values: CDR1 SQVTM, CDR2 ANQGSEA. CDR3 length: 13 amino acids. V shed 6 bases, J shed 6 bases, and the junction held 9 bases outside the gene matches. CDR3 in amino acids: CSVRQGSRDGYTF. The CDR3 coding sequence is TGCAGCGTGCGACAGGGGTCTCGTGATGGCTACACCTTC.

This clone was seen only a few times. The V and J genes are TRBV11-2 and TRBJ1-5; 8 bases align to TRBD1. The germline V gene has CDR1 SGHAT and CDR2 FQNNGV. The V segment lost 5 bases and the J segment 6 bases; nucleotides outside the gene matches: 9. The CDR3 sequence is 15 residues long. The CDR3 sequence is CASSDNRGGGQPQHF. CDR3 DNA: TGTGCCAGCAGCGACAACAGGGGGGGCGGTCAGCCCCAGCATTTT.

J is TRBJ2-3 and V is TRBV2; a weak D match, TRBD1 (5 bases). There are 16 residues in the CDR3. The ends were cut back, 6 bases at V and 3 bases at J, with 19 bases in the middle. Germline CDR1 SNHLY, CDR2 FYNNEI. The CDR3 sequence: CASRPGQGQRTDTQYF. The CDR3 DNA reads as TGTGCCAGCAGACCCGGCCAGGGTCAGAGGACAGATACGCAGTATTTT.

CDR3: CTSSQDRIAGLVEQYF. The CDR3 DNA is TGCACCAGCAGCCAAGATAGGATAGCGGGTCTCGTCGAGCAGTACTTC. The chain uses TRBV1 and TRBJ2-7; the D call TRBD2 from the table was never checked on the DNA. TRBV1 is a known pseudogene. The CDR3 is made up of 16 amino acids.